The rows below give T cell receptor beta chains drawn from one sample of a study of cytomegalovirus exposure and HLA in healthy donors. The repertoire was sequenced with immunoSEQ multiplex PCR; TCRdb's copy has only in-frame clones and lacks some. This sample has 95,000 to 150,000 clones, with about 76% found just once. Sequencing input: PBMCs. The receptor set was obtained from a man aged 60-69 years in good health and CMV-seropositive. CDR3s include the opening cysteine and the closing phenylalanine or tryptophan. The D gene is left open where the match is weak. Expanded clones are given a class, and other clones once, few, many or no size at all.

j_gene: TRBJ1-6; abundance: NA; d_gene: NA; v_gene: TRBV9; CDR3aa: CASSVAGGALNSPLHF; CDR3nt: TGTGCCAGCAGCGTAGCGGGGGGTGCCCTTAATTCACCCCTCCACTTT
j_gene: TRBJ2-5; abundance: once; d_gene: TRBD2; v_gene: TRBV4-2; CDR3aa: CASSQEIRTSGYKETQYF; CDR3nt: TGTGCCAGCAGCCAAGAAATAAGGACTAGCGGTTATAAAGAGACCCAGTACTTC
j_gene: TRBJ2-3; abundance: NA; d_gene: NA; v_gene: TRBV5-1; CDR3aa: CASSLDTGRADTQYF; CDR3nt: TGCGCCAGCAGCTTGGATACAGGGAGGGCCGATACGCAGTATTTT
j_gene: TRBJ1-2; abundance: medium-sized; d_gene: NA; v_gene: TRBV11-2; CDR3aa: CASSGPRDSIRANYGYTF; CDR3nt: TGTGCCAGCAGCGGACCCCGGGACTCAATAAGGGCAAACTATGGCTACACCTTC
j_gene: TRBJ2-5; abundance: few; d_gene: TRBD2; v_gene: TRBV9; CDR3aa: CANSQGGRSGGVGETQYF; CDR3nt: TGTGCCAACAGCCAGGGCGGGAGGAGCGGGGGGGTGGGAGAGACCCAGTACTTC
j_gene: TRBJ1-2; abundance: NA; d_gene: NA; v_gene: TRBV25-1; CDR3aa: CASSFGGYGYTF; CDR3nt: TGTGCCAGCAGTTTCGGCGGCTATGGCTACACCTTC
j_gene: TRBJ1-5; abundance: NA; d_gene: NA; v_gene: TRBV19; CDR3aa: CASSTQVNQPQHF; CDR3nt: TGTGCCAGTAGTACCCAGGTTAATCAGCCCCAGCATTTT
j_gene: TRBJ1-4; abundance: few; d_gene: NA; v_gene: TRBV6-6; CDR3aa: CASNPLGGEKLFF; CDR3nt: TGTGCCAGCAATCCTCTGGGGGGAGAAAAACTGTTTTTT
j_gene: TRBJ1-5; abundance: few; d_gene: NA; v_gene: TRBV18; CDR3aa: CASSLTVNSNQPQHF; CDR3nt: TGTGCCAGCTCACTTACAGTTAATAGCAATCAGCCCCAGCATTTT
j_gene: TRBJ2-1; abundance: NA; d_gene: TRBD2; v_gene: TRBV4-1; CDR3aa: CASSQGSSGRGNEQFF; CDR3nt: TGCGCCAGCAGCCAAGGGTCTAGCGGGAGGGGGAATGAGCAGTTCTTC
j_gene: TRBJ2-7; abundance: NA; d_gene: TRBD1; v_gene: TRBV27; CDR3aa: CASSADRAYEQYF; CDR3nt: TGTGCCAGCAGTGCGGACAGGGCGTACGAGCAGTACTTC
j_gene: TRBJ1-5; abundance: NA; d_gene: NA; v_gene: TRBV27; CDR3aa: CASSLLGDNQPQHF; CDR3nt: TGTGCCAGCAGTTTACTAGGGGACAATCAGCCCCAGCATTTT
j_gene: TRBJ2-1; abundance: few; d_gene: NA; v_gene: TRBV5-1; CDR3aa: CASSSGQGGNEQFF; CDR3nt: TGCGCCAGCAGTTCTGGACAGGGAGGGAATGAGCAGTTCTTC
j_gene: TRBJ1-2; abundance: NA; d_gene: TRBD1; v_gene: TRBV6-6; CDR3aa: CAGTGQITITF; CDR3nt: TGTGCCGGGACAGGGCAGATTACTATCACCTTC
j_gene: TRBJ2-7; abundance: few; d_gene: TRBD1; v_gene: TRBV2; CDR3aa: CASSERAGGVYEQYF; CDR3nt: TGTGCCAGCAGCGAAAGGGCAGGGGGAGTCTACGAGCAGTACTTC
j_gene: TRBJ2-7; abundance: NA; d_gene: TRBD1; v_gene: TRBV28; CDR3aa: CASSFHPGQGRREQYF; CDR3nt: TGTGCCAGCAGTTTCCACCCGGGACAGGGTCGAAGGGAGCAGTACTTC
j_gene: TRBJ1-1; abundance: NA; d_gene: TRBD1; v_gene: TRBV5-1; CDR3aa: CASSGGQGGNTEAFF; CDR3nt: TGCGCCAGCAGCGGCGGACAGGGCGGGAACACTGAAGCTTTCTTT
j_gene: TRBJ1-2; abundance: once; d_gene: TRBD1; v_gene: TRBV10-3; CDR3aa: CAISGQGAAFYGYTF; CDR3nt: TGTGCCATCAGTGGACAGGGGGCCGCCTTCTATGGCTACACCTTC
j_gene: TRBJ2-7; abundance: NA; d_gene: NA; v_gene: TRBV5-1; CDR3aa: CASSSGFLAYEQYF; CDR3nt: TGCGCCAGCAGCTCCGGGTTTTTGGCCTACGAGCAGTACTTC
j_gene: TRBJ2-7; abundance: NA; d_gene: NA; v_gene: TRBV2; CDR3aa: CASSGGNEYEQYF; CDR3nt: TGTGCCAGCAGCGGAGGGAACGAATACGAGCAGTACTTC
j_gene: TRBJ2-7; abundance: NA; d_gene: NA; v_gene: TRBV28; CDR3aa: CASSPPGAVSYEQYF; CDR3nt: TGTGCCAGCAGTCCGCCTGGGGCAGTGTCCTACGAGCAGTACTTC
j_gene: TRBJ2-7; abundance: once; d_gene: NA; v_gene: TRBV5-4; CDR3aa: CASSFFRGTYYEQYF; CDR3nt: TGTGCCAGCAGCTTCTTTCGGGGGACGTATTACGAGCAGTACTTC
j_gene: TRBJ2-6; abundance: NA; d_gene: NA; v_gene: TRBV5-1; CDR3aa: CASSLDAPTGANGLTF; CDR3nt: TGCGCCAGCAGCTTGGACGCGCCTACTGGGGCCAACGGCCTGACTTTC
j_gene: TRBJ2-7; abundance: NA; d_gene: TRBD2; v_gene: TRBV18; CDR3aa: CASSPRLAGGAGYEQYF; CDR3nt: TGTGCCAGCTCCCCAAGACTAGCGGGGGGGGCAGGCTACGAGCAGTACTTC
j_gene: TRBJ2-7; abundance: once; d_gene: NA; v_gene: TRBV7-6; CDR3aa: CASSLASSYEQYF; CDR3nt: TGTGCCAGCAGCTTAGCTTCTTCCTACGAGCAGTACTTC
j_gene: TRBJ2-7; abundance: few; d_gene: TRBD1; v_gene: TRBV6-1; CDR3aa: CASRAPGTAYEQYF; CDR3nt: TGTGCCAGCAGAGCCCCCGGGACAGCCTACGAGCAGTACTTC
j_gene: TRBJ2-5; abundance: NA; d_gene: TRBD2; v_gene: TRBV2; CDR3aa: CASSQRTSGAETQYF; CDR3nt: TGTGCCAGCAGCCAACGTACTAGCGGAGCGGAGACCCAGTACTTC
j_gene: TRBJ1-2; abundance: NA; d_gene: NA; v_gene: TRBV6-5; CDR3aa: CASSVLKGYTF; CDR3nt: TGTGCCAGCAGTGTACTGAAAGGCTACACCTTC
j_gene: TRBJ1-4; abundance: NA; d_gene: NA; v_gene: TRBV6-1; CDR3aa: CASRIQAATNEKLFF; CDR3nt: TGTGCCAGCAGGATACAGGCTGCAACTAATGAAAAACTGTTTTTT
j_gene: TRBJ2-2; abundance: NA; d_gene: NA; v_gene: TRBV7-2; CDR3aa: CASSPSVRRDTGELFF; CDR3nt: TGTGCCAGCAGCCCTTCGGTCCGGAGGGACACCGGGGAGCTGTTTTTT
j_gene: TRBJ2-5; abundance: NA; d_gene: NA; v_gene: TRBV7-9; CDR3aa: CASSFPGQETQYF; CDR3nt: TGTGCCAGCAGCTTCCCAGGACAAGAGACCCAGTACTTC
j_gene: TRBJ2-7; abundance: NA; d_gene: TRBD2; v_gene: TRBV18; CDR3aa: CASSLRSSGAYEQYF; CDR3nt: TGTGCCAGCTCACTGAGGTCTAGCGGGGCCTACGAGCAGTACTTC
j_gene: TRBJ2-1; abundance: NA; d_gene: TRBD2; v_gene: TRBV2; CDR3aa: CASRPGRTYNEQFF; CDR3nt: TGTGCCAGCAGGCCCGGGAGGACCTACAATGAGCAGTTCTTC
j_gene: TRBJ1-2; abundance: few; d_gene: NA; v_gene: TRBV14; CDR3aa: CASSNPITAGRLGGYTF; CDR3nt: TGTGCCAGCAGTAACCCTATCACTGCAGGGCGGCTGGGTGGCTACACCTTC
j_gene: TRBJ1-5; abundance: NA; d_gene: NA; v_gene: TRBV7-5; CDR3aa: CVRSLGRDRGRYSNQPQHF; CDR3nt: TGTGTCAGAAGCTTAGGACGTGACAGGGGCAGATATAGCAATCAGCCCCAGCATTTT
j_gene: TRBJ2-6; abundance: NA; d_gene: TRBD2; v_gene: TRBV14; CDR3aa: CASSLTRGDHYSGANVLTF; CDR3nt: TGTGCCAGCAGCCTGACGCGGGGGGACCATTACTCTGGGGCCAACGTCCTGACTTTC
j_gene: TRBJ1-2; abundance: NA; d_gene: TRBD1; v_gene: TRBV27; CDR3aa: CASSLIGDRAYGYTF; CDR3nt: TGTGCCAGCAGTTTAATCGGGGACAGAGCCTATGGCTACACCTTC
j_gene: TRBJ1-6; abundance: NA; d_gene: TRBD1; v_gene: TRBV6-4; CDR3aa: CASSEQGGSPLHF; CDR3nt: TGTGCCAGCAGTGAACAGGGGGGGTCACCCCTCCACTTT
j_gene: TRBJ2-1; abundance: NA; d_gene: NA; v_gene: TRBV6-5; CDR3aa: CASSWPGDNEQFF; CDR3nt: TGTGCCAGCAGTTGGCCCGGAGACAATGAGCAGTTCTTC
j_gene: TRBJ2-3; abundance: NA; d_gene: NA; v_gene: TRBV30; CDR3aa: CAWSGQGPDTQYF; CDR3nt: TGTGCCTGGAGTGGTCAGGGTCCGGATACGCAGTATTTT
j_gene: TRBJ2-5; abundance: NA; d_gene: TRBD2; v_gene: TRBV19; CDR3aa: CASRLLAGGPETQYF; CDR3nt: TGTGCCAGTAGATTACTAGCGGGGGGGCCTGAGACCCAGTACTTC
j_gene: TRBJ2-7; abundance: once; d_gene: NA; v_gene: TRBV6-1; CDR3aa: CASALQANYEQYF; CDR3nt: TGTGCCAGCGCGTTACAGGCTAACTACGAGCAGTACTTC
j_gene: TRBJ2-2; abundance: NA; d_gene: TRBD2; v_gene: TRBV2; CDR3aa: CASSEPGGSGELFF; CDR3nt: TGTGCCAGCAGTGAACCGGGAGGAAGCGGGGAGCTGTTTTTT
j_gene: TRBJ1-1; abundance: NA; d_gene: NA; v_gene: TRBV7-9; CDR3aa: CASGARPTEAFF; CDR3nt: TGTGCCAGCGGAGCGAGACCCACTGAAGCTTTCTTT
j_gene: TRBJ1-1; abundance: NA; d_gene: NA; v_gene: TRBV5-1; CDR3aa: CASSEDSNTEAFF; CDR3nt: TGCGCCAGCAGCGAGGACAGTAACACTGAAGCTTTCTTT
j_gene: TRBJ2-7; abundance: NA; d_gene: TRBD1; v_gene: TRBV19; CDR3aa: CASSRNPGQGYEQYF; CDR3nt: TGTGCCAGTAGTAGAAATCCGGGACAGGGCTACGAGCAGTACTTC
j_gene: TRBJ2-2; abundance: NA; d_gene: TRBD1; v_gene: TRBV28; CDR3aa: CASSLWTGKTGELFF; CDR3nt: TGTGCCAGCAGTTTATGGACAGGGAAGACCGGGGAGCTGTTTTTT
j_gene: TRBJ1-1; abundance: NA; d_gene: NA; v_gene: TRBV6-6; CDR3aa: CASSTGNTEAFF; CDR3nt: TGTGCCAGCTCCACAGGGAACACTGAAGCTTTCTTT
j_gene: TRBJ2-7; abundance: NA; d_gene: NA; v_gene: TRBV6-5; CDR3aa: CASSYIGERNEQYF; CDR3nt: TGTGCCAGCAGTTACATAGGAGAAAGGAACGAGCAGTACTTC
j_gene: TRBJ1-4; abundance: NA; d_gene: TRBD1; v_gene: TRBV4-1; CDR3aa: CASSWTGGGNEKLFF; CDR3nt: TGCGCCAGCAGCTGGACAGGGGGCGGTAATGAAAAACTGTTTTTT